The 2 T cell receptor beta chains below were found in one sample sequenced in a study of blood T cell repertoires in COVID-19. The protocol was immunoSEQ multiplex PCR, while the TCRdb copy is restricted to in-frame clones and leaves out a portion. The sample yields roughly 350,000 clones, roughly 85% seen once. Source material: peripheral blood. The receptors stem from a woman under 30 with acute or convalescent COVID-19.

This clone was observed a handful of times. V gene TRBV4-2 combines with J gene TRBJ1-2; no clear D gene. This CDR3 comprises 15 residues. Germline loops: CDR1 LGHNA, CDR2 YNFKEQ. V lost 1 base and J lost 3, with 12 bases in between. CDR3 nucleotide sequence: TGTGCCAGCAGCCAAGTGGGCCGGGAGGACTATGGCTACACCTTC. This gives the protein CASSQVGREDYGYTF.

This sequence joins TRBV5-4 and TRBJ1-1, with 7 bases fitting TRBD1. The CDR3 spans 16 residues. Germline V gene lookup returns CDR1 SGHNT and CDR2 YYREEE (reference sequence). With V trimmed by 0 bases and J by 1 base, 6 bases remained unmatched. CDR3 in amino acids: CASSLGQGTANTEAFF. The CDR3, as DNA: TGTGCCAGCAGCTTGGGACAGGGAACAGCGAACACTGAAGCTTTCTTT.